These 18 T cell receptor beta chains share one sample of origin, sequenced in a study of T cells in Graves' hyperthyroidism and ophthalmopathy. TCR beta CDR3 regions were amplified from RNA. HTBI primers were the set used in a first-round RT-PCR of the TCR CDR3. MiXCR, applied by TCRdb to the multiplex PCR reads, yields one record per CDR3 protein. The sample lists a few hundred thousand distinct CDR3 sequences, approximately 15% occurring once. The sample consisted of blood. Every receptor here comes from a woman in her thirties with Graves' hyperthyroidism that later progressed to Graves' ophthalmopathy.

This clonotype was recorded at least ten times. J is TRBJ1-2 and V is TRBV12-3 or TRBV12-4; D is undetermined. V was clipped by 3 bases and J by 0 bases, with 14 bases between them. This CDR3 has 16 amino acids. CDR3 coding DNA: TGTGCCAGCAGTTTTTTTCTGACGGATACTAACTATGGCTACACCTTC. Its translation is CASSFFLTDTNYGYTF.

This clonotype showed up just a few times. The chain has TRBV2 and TRBJ2-1; 13 nucleotides line up with TRBD2. V shed 6 bases and J 7 bases; nucleotides not matched to a gene: 9. Germline CDR1 SNHLY, CDR2 FYNNEI. The CDR3 loop spans 16 amino acids. The chain's CDR3 is CASRGLAGEIRNEQFF. The CDR3 DNA is TGTGCCAGCAGAGGACTAGCGGGAGAGATTAGGAATGAGCAGTTCTTC.

This clonotype was recorded many times. Here the CDR3 DNA reads TGTGCCAGCAGACGCGGACAGGGGGCAAATCAGCCCCAGCATTTT. It codes for CASRRGQGANQPQHF. The chain couples TRBV27 to TRBJ1-5, with 11 nucleotides matching TRBD1. Germline values: CDR1 MNHEY, CDR2 SMNVEV (reference sequence). This CDR3 region has 15 residues. Trimming took 6 bases from V and 4 from J; bases not matched to a gene: 5.

This chain links TRBV11-3 with TRBJ1-1, with D perhaps TRBD1 (5 bases). The CDR3 sequence is 14 residues long. V lost 1 base and J 4 bases, leaving 10 bases between the germline ends. Germline V lookup: CDR1 SGHNT, CDR2 YENEEA. The CDR3 nucleotides are TGTGCCAGCAGCTTAGGGGGACGGTTCACTGAAGCTTTCTTT. It encodes CASSLGGRFTEAFF.

The table lists this clonotype with many counts. The V and J genes are TRBV12-5 and TRBJ2-7; possible D gene TRBD1, 5 bases. The ends were cut back, 6 bases at V and 2 bases at J, with 20 bases in the middle. The CDR3 totals 16 residues. Germline V gives CDR1 LGHNT, CDR2 FRNRAP. The CDR3, as DNA: TGTGCTAGTGGGCCCGACAGTTTTGTATTTGCCTACGAGCAGTACTTC. This codes for CASGPDSFVFAYEQYF. Filled out from reference TRBV12-5 and TRBJ2-7, the complete variable domain reads DARVTQTPRHKVTEMGQEVTMRCQPILGHNTVFWYRQTMMQGLELLAYFRNRAPLDDSGMPKDRFSAEMPDATLATLKIQPSEPRDSAVYFCASGPDSFVFAYEQYFGPGTRLTVT.

This clonotype occurred many times. This chain joins TRBV5-5 and TRBJ1-5, with a tentative D call TRBD1 (5 bases). With 0 bases removed from V and 0 bases from J, the gap between germline ends came to 10 bases. Germline V gene sequence: CDR1 SGHKS, CDR2 YYEKEE (reference sequence). This CDR3 is built from 16 residues. The CDR3 DNA is TGTGCCAGCAGCTTGGCCTTACAGGCTAGCAATCAGCCCCAGCATTTT. Translation gives CASSLALQASNQPQHF.

This sequence joins TRBV4-1 and TRBJ1-2; TRBD1 agrees at 10 bases. This CDR3 spans 14 amino acids. CDR1 MGHRA and CDR2 YSYEKL come from the germline V gene. The trim removed 5 bases at V and 8 bases at J, leaving 8 bases unmatched. The CDR3 spells CASSSPGQGFGYTF. The CDR3 DNA sequence: TGCGCCAGCAGCTCACCGGGACAGGGGTTCGGCTACACCTTC.

Many counts were recorded for this clonotype. V and J are TRBV27 and TRBJ2-4, with D unresolved. V lost 2 bases and J 6 bases, leaving 14 bases between the germline ends. This CDR3 is built from 15 residues. Germline CDR1 reads MNHEY; CDR2 reads SMNVEV (reference sequence). The CDR3 nucleotides are TGTGCCAGCAGTTTAAACTACCTCGTAACAAACATTCAGTACTTC. Translation gives CASSLNYLVTNIQYF.

This clonotype appeared many times. The chain links TRBV10-3 to TRBJ2-7; D remains ambiguous. CDR1 and CDR2 from the germline V gene are ENHRY and SYGVKD. Deletions cut 5 bases from V and 0 bases from J, with 11 bases between. This CDR3 contains 14 residues. DNA of the CDR3: TGTGCCATCAGTCCCCAGGTTAGCTCCTACGAGCAGTACTTC. The encoded protein is CAISPQVSSYEQYF.

The sample holds many counts of this clonotype. The V call is TRBV10-3, the J call TRBJ2-5, with D perhaps matching TRBD2 (6 bases). Germline V lookup: CDR1 ENHRY, CDR2 SYGVKD. This CDR3 is 14 amino acids long. V dropped 5 bases and J dropped 3 bases, with 13 bases sitting between them. The CDR3 DNA is TGTGCCATCAGTAGCGGTTCGGGGGAAGAGACCCAGTACTTC. It codes for CAISSGSGEETQYF.

The rearrangement links TRBV24-1 to TRBJ2-1; TRBD2 is a possible D gene (5 bases). Trimming left V 2 bases short and J 10 bases short, with 14 bases between. The CDR3 extends over 14 amino acids. Germline V CDR1 and CDR2: KGHDR, SFDVKD. Here the CDR3 DNA reads TGTGCCACCAGTGATTCAATTATACGGGAAGAGCAGTTCTTC. It encodes CATSDSIIREEQFF.

This chain uses TRBV15 with TRBJ1-2, with 8 positions matching TRBD1. This CDR3 region has 19 residues. CDR1 is LNHNV, CDR2 YYDKDF, per germline (reference sequence). J lost 0 bases, V lost 0 bases, and 12 bases had no gene match. CDR3 loop: CATSREIIDTGGSNYGYTF. CDR3 nucleotide sequence: TGTGCCACCAGCAGAGAAATTATTGACACAGGGGGGTCTAACTATGGCTACACCTTC.

This clonotype has at least ten counts. The rearrangement uses TRBV30 and TRBJ1-2; 9 bases are a match to TRBD1. This CDR3 region has 16 residues. The junction had 9 bases not matched to a gene; V was cut back by 1 base and J by 3 bases. Germline CDR1 reads GTSNPN; CDR2 reads SVGIG (reference sequence). CDR3 protein: CAWSGPGQGTHYGYTF. The DNA for the CDR3 is TGTGCCTGGAGTGGACCGGGACAGGGAACTCACTATGGCTACACCTTC.

This clonotype has a count of ten or more. The chain combines TRBV9 with TRBJ2-3; 7 bases align to TRBD1. J gave up 2 bases and V 4 bases, and 7 bases lay outside the gene matches. The V gene's germline CDR1 is SGDLS and CDR2 YYNGEE. The CDR3 covers 15 residues. The CDR3 loop is CASSTTGQFTDTQYF. The CDR3 nucleotides read TGTGCCAGCAGCACCACGGGACAGTTCACAGATACGCAGTATTTT.

The chain carries TRBV7-3 and TRBJ2-5; a possible D gene is TRBD2 (7 bases). The length of the CDR3 is 16 residues. With 5 bases removed from V and 4 bases from J, the gap between germline ends came to 20 bases. Per the germline V gene, CDR1 is SGHTA and CDR2 is FQGTGA. The CDR3 reads CASSPGGRGRGETQYF. The CDR3 DNA reads TGTGCCAGCAGCCCGGGGGGCAGGGGCCGAGGAGAGACCCAGTACTTC.

The sample holds many counts of this clonotype. The rearrangement uses TRBV6-5 and TRBJ1-1; D remains ambiguous. This CDR3 contains 16 residues. V dropped 2 bases and J dropped 1 base, with 14 bases sitting between them. Germline CDR1 is MNHEY and CDR2 is SVGAGI. In DNA form, the CDR3 reads TGTGCCAGCAGTTACCATCCTCAAACTACGAACACTGAAGCTTTCTTT. Its translation is CASSYHPQTTNTEAFF.

This clonotype was seen ten or more times. The V gene is TRBV28, the J gene TRBJ2-6; 10 nucleotides match TRBD2. The germline gives CDR1 MDHEN, CDR2 SYDVKM. This CDR3 has 17 residues. V was clipped by 3 bases and J by 3 bases; unmatched bases: 5. The DNA for the CDR3 is TGTGCCAGCAGTTTGCTAGCGGGAGTCGGTGGGGCCAACGTCCTGACTTTC. Translating it yields CASSLLAGVGGANVLTF.

In its sample, this clonotype was seen many times. The chain uses TRBV28 and TRBJ2-5; D gene ambiguous. The germline V gene encodes CDR1 MDHEN and CDR2 SYDVKM. Trimming shortened V by 2 bases and J by 4 bases, and 14 bases separated the two germline ends. There are 15 residues in the CDR3. The CDR3 spells CASSLISHAGETQYF. CDR3 bases: TGTGCCAGCAGTTTAATTTCACACGCTGGAGAGACCCAGTACTTC. Together with reference TRBV28 and TRBJ2-5, the CDR3 gives the full variable domain: DVKVTQSSRYLVKRTGEKVFLECVQDMDHENMFWYRQDPGLGLRLIYFSYDVKMKEKGDIPEGYSVSREKKERFSLILESASTNQTSMYLCASSLISHAGETQYFGPGTRLLVL.